The present entry profiles one T cell receptor (beta chain) with its context. There are many counts of this clonotype. Its antigen is not yet known. The record has no base qualities; no much larger clone is one base away. The V and J ends are trimmed by 6 bases and 1 base, leaving 19 bases between them. The CDR3 contains 16 residues, cysteine and phenylalanine counted. The kept DNA is CDR3 alone, 48 bases in frame from the first base. The germline V gene gives CDR1 as SGHTS and CDR2 as YDEGEE. Per the publication, the time point label means: sample taken at primary tumor resection. Without any cell sorting, TCR sequencing was performed on whole RNA extracted either from tumor and nontumor lung tissue or from cryopreserved PBMC samples. The donors were 70 or so patients from the lung TRACERx cohort who had early-stage, untreated non-small cell lung cancer. A patient was chosen for TCR sequencing only when enough RNA was available from at least two tumor regions.

Library construction relied on 5' RACE. The data were produced on a NextSeq 500. To allow correction of PCR and sequencing errors, the TCR library protocol tagged every TCR cDNA molecule with a unique molecular identifier. The published analysis was carried out like this. Decombinator tools were used for TCR identification, UMI-based error correction and CDR3 extraction. TCRs above a frequency of 2 per 1,000, corresponding to the top 1% of the tumor frequency distribution, were defined as expanded. Rényi diversity was computed with the R vegan package after subsampling each repertoire 100 times to 5,000 TCRs. CDR3 similarity networks were constructed using string-kernel similarity of amino acid triplets, with links drawn between CDR3s whose pairwise similarity was above 0.82. The public reads were quality trimmed at Q25 with fastp and then assembled into clones with MiXCR by TCRdb, keeping productive beta chains. Entries that share a CDR3 protein sequence are merged under the most common genes and DNA. The V and J calls shown here were made by TCRdb, not taken from the authors' results. In this sample the table shows around 10,000 distinct CDR3 sequences, about 8.6% of which occur a single time. The ten largest clones take up roughly 25% of the sample.

The entry originates in a study of spatial heterogeneity in lung cancer (dated by TCRdb to the late 2010s). Background for the entire study: Beta-chain transcripts were consistently detected in greater numbers than alpha-chain transcripts, which likely reflects a higher abundance of beta-chain transcripts. In the raw uncorrected reads, each unique combination of TCR and UMI appeared more than ten times on average. TCR alpha and beta repertoires were quantitatively compared across multiple tumor regions, matched nontumor lung and blood in non-small cell lung cancer. Nonsynonymous mutation counts, determined by whole-exome sequencing of tumor tissue, were related to TCR repertoire features. At surgery, some 220 tumor regions, almost 65 matched nontumor lung samples and 56 PBMC samples were TCR-sequenced for both alpha and beta chains.

Findings and caveats that apply to the study as a whole: Ubiquitous expanded tumor TCRs were detected in blood more often at tumor resection than at routine follow-up. Additional single-cell paired TCR alpha and beta sequencing was considered necessary to confirm, at a functional level, the hypothesis that regional TCRs recognize regional mutations.

The rearranged segments are TRBV5-8 and TRBJ1-1, with the D gene not clear enough to name. This receptor was identified in a male donor with early-stage non-small cell lung cancer. The sequences come from PBMCs, collected at surgery. The CDR3 loop reads CASTPWGGIGNTEAFF. The base sequence is TGTGCCAGCACCCCCTGGGGAGGCATCGGGAACACTGAAGCTTTCTTT. The CDR3, completed at both ends by the reference TRBV5-8 and TRBJ1-1 genes, gives the full variable domain EAGVTQSPTHLIKTRGQQATLRCSPISGHTSVYWYQQALGLGLQFLLWYDEGEERNRGNFPPRFSGRQFPNYSSELNVNALELEDSALYLCASTPWGGIGNTEAFFGQGTRLTVV.